This T cell receptor beta chain derives from a study of blood T cells in healthy people across ages. Study conclusions and caveats: More naive CD4+ cells and higher diversity were found in long-lived than in aged donors. There was no known CMV status for donors, so expanded clonotype changes were possibly confounded.

No fewer than 5.5 micrograms of total RNA were isolated from every sample. This CDR3 is built from 14 residues. V lost 5 bases and J 5 bases, leaving 16 bases between the germline ends. Germline CDR1 is MNHEY and CDR2 is SMNVEV (reference sequence). This clonotype was detected ten times or more. Its antigen is unknown. It was with a sample-barcoded 5' primer and a J-beta primer mix that a second PCR of roughly 7 to 12 cycles was run. Using its own MiXCR run on the 5' RACE reads, TCRdb lists one record per CDR3 protein. The table includes hundreds of thousands of distinct CDR3 sequences, around 52% detected once.

Sequenced: blood. V usage is TRBV27 and J usage is TRBJ2-7; TRBD1 or TRBD2 may be the D gene (7 bases each). This receptor was taken from a woman of 80 years or more in good health. This CDR3 reads CASSRAGGAHEQYF. The CDR3 nucleotides read TGTGCCAGCAGTAGAGCAGGGGGGGCCCACGAGCAGTACTTC.